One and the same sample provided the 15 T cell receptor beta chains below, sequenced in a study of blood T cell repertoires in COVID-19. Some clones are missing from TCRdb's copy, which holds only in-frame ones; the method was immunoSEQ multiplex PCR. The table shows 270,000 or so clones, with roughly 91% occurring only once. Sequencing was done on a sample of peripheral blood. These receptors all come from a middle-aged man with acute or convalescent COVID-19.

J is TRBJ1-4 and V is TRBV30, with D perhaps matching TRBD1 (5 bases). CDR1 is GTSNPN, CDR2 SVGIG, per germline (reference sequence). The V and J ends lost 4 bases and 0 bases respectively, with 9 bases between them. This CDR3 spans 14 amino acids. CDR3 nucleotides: TGTGCCTGGACCCGGGGGGCAACTAATGAAAAACTGTTTTTT. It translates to CAWTRGATNEKLFF. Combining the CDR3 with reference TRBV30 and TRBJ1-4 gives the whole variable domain SQTIHQWPATLVQPVGSPLSLECTVEGTSNPNLYWYRQAAGRGLQLLFYSVGIGQISSEVPQNLSASRPQDRQFILSSKKLLLSDSGFYLCAWTRGATNEKLFFGSGTQLSVL.

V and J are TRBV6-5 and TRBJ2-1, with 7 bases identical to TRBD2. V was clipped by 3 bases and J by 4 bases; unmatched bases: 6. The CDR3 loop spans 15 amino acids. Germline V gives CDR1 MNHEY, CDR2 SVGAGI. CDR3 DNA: TGTGCCAGCAGTTATCGTGGGGGGGATTACAATGAGCAGTTCTTC. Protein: CASSYRGGDYNEQFF.

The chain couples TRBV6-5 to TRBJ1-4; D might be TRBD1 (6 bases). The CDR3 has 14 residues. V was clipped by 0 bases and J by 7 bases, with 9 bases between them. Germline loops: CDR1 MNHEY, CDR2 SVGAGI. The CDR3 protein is CASSYSPRGEKLFF. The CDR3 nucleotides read TGTGCCAGCAGTTACTCACCCAGGGGTGAAAAACTGTTTTTT.

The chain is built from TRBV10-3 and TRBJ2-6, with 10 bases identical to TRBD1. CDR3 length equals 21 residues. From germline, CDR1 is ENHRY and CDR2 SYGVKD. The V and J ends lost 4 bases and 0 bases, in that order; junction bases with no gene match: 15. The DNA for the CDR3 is TGTGCCATCAGTGCCGGGACAGGGGCCAGGGGGGGCCTCTCTGGGGCCAACGTCCTGACTTTC. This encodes CAISAGTGARGGLSGANVLTF.

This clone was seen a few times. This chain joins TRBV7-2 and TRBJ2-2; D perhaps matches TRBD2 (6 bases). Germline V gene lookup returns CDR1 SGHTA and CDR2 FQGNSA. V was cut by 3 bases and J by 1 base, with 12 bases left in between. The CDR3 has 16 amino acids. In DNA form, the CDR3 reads TGTGCCAGCAGCTTTAGGCAGGGAGGGAACACCGGGGAGCTGTTTTTT. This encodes CASSFRQGGNTGELFF. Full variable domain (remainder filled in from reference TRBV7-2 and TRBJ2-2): GAGVSQSPSNKVTEKGKDVELRCDPISGHTALYWYRQSLGQGLEFLIYFQGNSAPDKSGLPSDRFSAERTGGSVSTLTIQRTQQEDSAVYLCASSFRQGGNTGELFFGEGSRLTVL.

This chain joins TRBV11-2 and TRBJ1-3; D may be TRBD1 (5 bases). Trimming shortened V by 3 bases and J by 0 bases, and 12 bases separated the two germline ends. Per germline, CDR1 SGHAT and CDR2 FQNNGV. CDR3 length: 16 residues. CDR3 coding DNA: TGTGCCAGCAGCTTTATAAGGGGCAGCTCTGGAAACACCATATATTTT. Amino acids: CASSFIRGSSGNTIYF.

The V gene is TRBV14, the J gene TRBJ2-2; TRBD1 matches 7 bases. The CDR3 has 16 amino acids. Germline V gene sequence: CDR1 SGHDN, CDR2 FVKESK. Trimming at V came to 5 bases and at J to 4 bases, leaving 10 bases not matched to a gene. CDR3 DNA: TGTGCCAGCAGCGCCCGATTAGGGGGCAGCACCGGGGAGCTGTTTTTT. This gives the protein CASSARLGGSTGELFF.

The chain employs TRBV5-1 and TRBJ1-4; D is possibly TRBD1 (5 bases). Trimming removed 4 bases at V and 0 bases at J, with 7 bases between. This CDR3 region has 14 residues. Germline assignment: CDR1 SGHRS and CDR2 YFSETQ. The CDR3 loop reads CASSLQATNEKLFF. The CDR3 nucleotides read TGCGCCAGCAGCCTACAGGCAACTAATGAAAAACTGTTTTTT.

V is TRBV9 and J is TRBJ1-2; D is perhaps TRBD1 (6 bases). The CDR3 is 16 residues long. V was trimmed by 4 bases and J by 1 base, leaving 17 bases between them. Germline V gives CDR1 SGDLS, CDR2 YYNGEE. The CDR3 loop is CASSPQAGAINYGYTF. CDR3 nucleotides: TGTGCCAGCAGCCCACAGGCGGGGGCTATTAACTATGGCTACACCTTC.

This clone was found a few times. CDR3 residues: CASSAQGGYNEQFF. The CDR3 DNA reads as TGCGCCAGCAGCGCCCAGGGCGGATACAATGAGCAGTTCTTC. This rearrangement joins TRBV5-1 to TRBJ2-1; D perhaps matches TRBD1 (5 bases). The CDR3 has 14 residues. Looked up from germline, CDR1 is SGHRS and CDR2 is YFSETQ. The V and J ends lost 4 bases and 4 bases respectively, with 12 bases between them.

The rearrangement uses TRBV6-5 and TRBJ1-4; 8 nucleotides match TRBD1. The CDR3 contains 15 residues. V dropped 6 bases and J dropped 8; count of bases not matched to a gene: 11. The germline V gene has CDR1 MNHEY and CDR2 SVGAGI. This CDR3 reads CASRSDRGFGEKLFF. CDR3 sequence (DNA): TGTGCCAGCAGATCCGACAGGGGCTTTGGGGAAAAACTGTTTTTT.

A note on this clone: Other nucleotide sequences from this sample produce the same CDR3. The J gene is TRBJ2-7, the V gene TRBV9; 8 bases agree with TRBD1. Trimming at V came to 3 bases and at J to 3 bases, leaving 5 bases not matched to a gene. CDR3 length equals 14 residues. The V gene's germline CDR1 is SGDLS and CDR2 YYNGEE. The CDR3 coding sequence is TGTGCCAGCAGCGCAAGTACAGGGGGCTACGAGCAGTACTTC. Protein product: CASSASTGGYEQYF.

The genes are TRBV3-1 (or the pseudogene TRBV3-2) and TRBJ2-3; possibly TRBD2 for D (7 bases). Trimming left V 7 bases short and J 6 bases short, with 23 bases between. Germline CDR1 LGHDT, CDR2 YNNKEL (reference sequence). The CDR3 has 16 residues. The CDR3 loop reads CASNRGGRKKPDTQYF. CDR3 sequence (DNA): TGTGCCAGCAATAGGGGGGGGCGAAAGAAGCCGGATACGCAGTATTTT.

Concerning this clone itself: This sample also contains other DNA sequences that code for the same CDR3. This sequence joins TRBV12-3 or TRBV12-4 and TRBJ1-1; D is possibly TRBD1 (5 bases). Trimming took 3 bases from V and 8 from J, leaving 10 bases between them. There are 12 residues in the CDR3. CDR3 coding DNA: TGTGCCAGCAGTTTGAGCGGGACGGAAGCTTTCTTT. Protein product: CASSLSGTEAFF.

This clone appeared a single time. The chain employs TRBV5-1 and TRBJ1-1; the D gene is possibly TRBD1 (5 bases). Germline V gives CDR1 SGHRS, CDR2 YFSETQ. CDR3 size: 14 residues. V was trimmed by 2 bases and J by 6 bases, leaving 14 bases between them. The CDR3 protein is CASSLGALWAEAFF. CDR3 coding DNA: TGCGCCAGCAGCTTAGGGGCTTTGTGGGCTGAAGCTTTCTTT.